The next 26 T cell receptor beta chains were all read from a single sample in a study of radiotherapy plus CTLA-4 blockade in lung cancer. TCRdb's copy holds only in-frame clones and misses some; the assay was immunoSEQ multiplex PCR. The table shows around 99,000 clones, with almost 90% occurring only once. The material was peripheral blood, obtained from a patient treated with radiotherapy plus ipilimumab. The receptors stem from a human donor with non-small cell lung cancer that progressed on radiotherapy plus ipilimumab.

This chain uses TRBV6-5 with TRBJ1-4; no clear D. The CDR3 runs 13 residues. CDR1 and CDR2 (germline): MNHEY, SVGAGI. The ends were cut back, 7 bases at V and 4 bases at J, with 10 bases in the middle. CDR3: CASTDGLNEKLFF. CDR3 coding DNA: TGTGCCAGCACCGACGGACTTAATGAAAAACTGTTTTTT.

The rearrangement joins TRBV29-1 to TRBJ1-2; the match to TRBD1 covers 8 bases. CDR3 length: 13 residues. Germline CDR1 is SQVTM and CDR2 is ANQGSEA. The junction had 4 bases not matched to a gene; V was cut back by 4 bases and J by 3 bases. The CDR3 nucleotides read TGCAGCGTTGGGGCAGGGGGCGACTATGGCTACACCTTC. Translation: CSVGAGGDYGYTF.

The chain combines TRBV29-1 with TRBJ1-1; TRBD1 matches 8 bases. Losses at the gene ends were 4 bases for V and 5 bases for J; bases not matched to a gene: 6. Germline V gene data show CDR1 as SQVTM and CDR2 as ANQGSEA. The CDR3 has 13 amino acids. The CDR3 DNA follows: TGCAGCGTTGGGTACAGGGGGGGGACTGAAGCTTTCTTT. Its protein is CSVGYRGGTEAFF.

CDR3 sequence reads: CASSQSGAFNQPQHF. The CDR3, as DNA: TGTGCCAGCAGCCAATCCGGCGCTTTCAATCAGCCCCAGCATTTT. The V gene is TRBV16, the J gene TRBJ1-5; D unresolved. Looked up from germline, CDR1 is KGHSY and CDR2 is FQNENV. Between the trimmed V and J ends, which lost 0 bases and 3 bases, there was a span of 9 bases. This CDR3 has 15 residues.

The chain couples TRBV7-3 to TRBJ2-1; D uncertain. V was cut by 1 base and J by 9 bases, with 16 bases left in between. This CDR3 has 15 amino acids. Germline lookup yields CDR1 SGHTA and CDR2 FQGTGA. CDR3 nucleotides: TGTGCCAGCAGCTTAAAGATTAGTTCCTACGGTGAGCAGTTCTTC. Its protein is CASSLKISSYGEQFF.

This clone was observed a single time. This chain connects TRBV11-3 to TRBJ2-3; TRBD2 aligns across 11 bases. The CDR3 is 17 residues long. CDR1 and CDR2 (germline): SGHNT, YENEEA. Trimming at V came to 3 bases and at J to 5 bases, leaving 10 bases not matched to a gene. The CDR3 nucleotides are TGTGCCAGCAGCTTGGAGGTAGCGGGAGGGCCAAGAGATACGCAGTATTTT. Protein product: CASSLEVAGGPRDTQYF.

The chain carries TRBV11-2 and TRBJ2-1; TRBD2 aligns across 8 bases. The trim removed 5 bases at V and 6 bases at J, leaving 6 bases unmatched. Germline V gives CDR1 SGHAT, CDR2 FQNNGV. This CDR3 is 14 amino acids long. Here the CDR3 reads CASSPGGPINEQFF. The DNA of the CDR3 is TGTGCCAGCAGCCCGGGAGGGCCGATCAATGAGCAGTTCTTC.

This clone turned up a few times. V is TRBV10-3 and J is TRBJ2-7, with D perhaps TRBD2 (5 bases). The CDR3 runs to 13 residues. V was cut by 7 bases and J by 3 bases, with 13 bases left in between. Germline CDR1 ENHRY, CDR2 SYGVKD. For the CDR3, the DNA is TGTGCCATCACGAGCGGCGGTAACTACGAGCAGTACTTC. Its translation: CAITSGGNYEQYF.

This chain uses TRBV6-1 with TRBJ1-1; TRBD1 agrees at 7 bases. The CDR3 loop spans 15 amino acids. V shed 4 bases, J shed 0 bases, and the junction held 5 bases outside the gene matches. Germline V lookup: CDR1 MNHNS, CDR2 SASEGT. The CDR3 loop reads CASSGMTGLNTEAFF. CDR3 in DNA: TGTGCCAGCAGTGGGATGACAGGGTTGAACACTGAAGCTTTCTTT.

This clone has more than one count but fewer than ten. The chain recombines TRBV2 with TRBJ1-3, with D hard to call. This CDR3 is 14 amino acids long. Trimming pared 4 bases from V and 8 bases from J, leaving 15 bases between. The germline gives CDR1 SNHLY, CDR2 FYNNEI. CDR3 sequence reads: CASSGVGGLDTIYF. CDR3 in DNA: TGTGCCAGCAGTGGCGTGGGTGGTTTGGACACCATATATTTT.

This clone was picked up a small number of times. V and J are TRBV21-1 and TRBJ1-1. TRBV21-1 is designated a pseudogene. This CDR3 is built from 16 residues. CDR3: CASSMDLGEMNTEAFF. CDR3 sequence (DNA): TGTGCCAGCAGCATGGATTTAGGAGAGATGAACACTGAAGCTTTCTTT.

V usage is TRBV7-9 and J usage is TRBJ2-7, with unresolved D. The CDR3 is 15 residues long. CDR1 and CDR2 from the germline V gene are SEHNR and FQNEAQ (reference sequence). Deletions cut 4 bases from V and 0 bases from J, with 13 bases between. DNA for the CDR3: TGTGCCAGCAGCTCGAAAGCCGCGGCCTCCTACGAGCAGTACTTC. Translated, it gives CASSSKAAASYEQYF.

V usage is TRBV5-1 and J usage is TRBJ2-3, with TRBD2 matching over 7 bases. Germline V gene sequence: CDR1 SGHRS, CDR2 YFSETQ. The CDR3 runs to 14 residues. V shed 2 bases, J shed 2 bases, and the junction held 2 bases outside the gene matches. In DNA form, the CDR3 reads TGCGCCAGCAGCTTCGGACTAGTCACAGATACGCAGTATTTT. This sequence encodes CASSFGLVTDTQYF.

The chain uses TRBV5-4 and TRBJ2-5; D call uncertain. V lost 4 bases and J 5 bases, leaving 12 bases between the germline ends. Germline V gene lookup returns CDR1 SGHNT and CDR2 YYREEE (reference sequence). The CDR3 contains 13 residues. CDR3 in DNA: TGTGCCAGCAGCCCAGAGAGAAGGGAGACCCAGTACTTC. It specifies CASSPERRETQYF.

The V gene is TRBV11-2, the J gene TRBJ2-2, with 8 nucleotides matching TRBD2. V shed 2 bases and J 1 base; nucleotides not matched to a gene: 6. The CDR3 runs to 17 residues. Germline loops: CDR1 SGHAT, CDR2 FQNNGV. This CDR3 is CASSLSAAGGNTGELFF. The DNA of the CDR3 is TGTGCCAGCAGCTTATCCGCGGCGGGAGGGAACACCGGGGAGCTGTTTTTT.

The chain has TRBV10-3 and TRBJ2-1; a possible D gene is TRBD2 (5 bases). The CDR3 contains 13 residues. Per the germline V gene, CDR1 is ENHRY and CDR2 is SYGVKD. V shed 6 bases and J shed 10 bases, with 16 bases lying between them. Here the CDR3 reads CAISEGPAVEQFF. The CDR3 nucleotides read TGTGCCATCAGCGAAGGCCCAGCGGTGGAGCAGTTCTTC.

This clone occurred a few times. V usage is TRBV9 and J usage is TRBJ1-3; D is unresolved. The V gene lost 0 bases and the J gene lost 1 base, with 17 bases spanning the gap. CDR1 is SGDLS, CDR2 YYNGEE, per germline. The CDR3 is 18 residues long. The DNA of the CDR3 is TGTGCCAGCAGCGTAGGCGGCAGTCCCGTTATGTCTGGAAACACCATATATTTT. Protein: CASSVGGSPVMSGNTIYF.

CDR3 sequence reads: CASSFLGVAGGGGNEQFF. The CDR3 nucleotides are TGTGCCAGCAGCTTTCTAGGTGTAGCGGGAGGAGGTGGCAATGAGCAGTTCTTC. The chain combines TRBV5-5 with TRBJ2-1; TRBD2 matches 10 bases. Germline CDR1 and CDR2: SGHKS and YYEKEE (reference sequence). CDR3 length: 18 amino acids. J was trimmed by 6 bases and V by 2 bases; bases with no gene match: 14.

The rearrangement uses TRBV25-1 and TRBJ2-1; the match to TRBD1 covers 7 bases. The CDR3 loop spans 15 amino acids. Germline CDR1 reads MGHDK; CDR2 reads SYGVNS. V trimming: 7 bases; J trimming: 8 bases; junction bases outside the gene matches: 14. Written as DNA, the CDR3 is TGTGCCAGCACCCAGGGACAGAATAGGGGGCATGAGCAGTTCTTC. Protein product: CASTQGQNRGHEQFF.

The V gene is TRBV7-2, the J gene TRBJ2-1, with 13 bases identical to TRBD2. Germline V lookup: CDR1 SGHTA, CDR2 FQGNSA. CDR3 length equals 17 residues. J was trimmed by 7 bases and V by 5 bases; bases with no gene match: 11. CDR3 DNA: TGTGCCAGCAGCGCCCGACTAGCGGGAGGACGCCCTAATGAGCAGTTCTTC. Encoded protein: CASSARLAGGRPNEQFF.

This clone was observed a handful of times. This chain joins TRBV21-1 and TRBJ1-2; the table's D gene call, TRBD1, was not cross checked with the DNA. TRBV21-1 is a documented pseudogene. This CDR3 spans 13 amino acids. The CDR3 sequence is CASNYRGYYGYTF. CDR3 bases: TGTGCCAGCAACTACAGGGGATACTATGGCTACACCTTC.

V gene TRBV4-1 combines with J gene TRBJ2-7, with a tentative D call TRBD2 (5 bases). V was cut by 1 base and J by 4 bases, with 14 bases left in between. CDR3 size: 15 residues. Germline CDR1 is MGHRA and CDR2 is YSYEKL. Here the CDR3 reads CASSQGSGFGYEQYF. The CDR3 coding sequence is TGCGCCAGCAGCCAAGGTTCGGGGTTCGGGTACGAGCAGTACTTC.

This chain links TRBV29-1 with TRBJ2-7, with D tentatively TRBD2 (6 bases). The CDR3 has 17 amino acids. V was trimmed by 4 bases and J by 0 bases, leaving 22 bases between them. The germline V gene encodes CDR1 SQVTM and CDR2 ANQGSEA. The CDR3 DNA sequence: TGCAGCGTTGCGAGAGGGCGGGGACGGGAGAGCTCCTACGAGCAGTACTTC. Translated, it gives CSVARGRGRESSYEQYF.

The chain couples TRBV11-2 to TRBJ2-7; TRBD2 aligns across 9 bases. The CDR3 is made up of 14 amino acids. The V gene's germline CDR1 is SGHAT and CDR2 FQNNGV. After removal of 8 bases from V and 6 bases from J, the junction contained 11 bases not matched to a gene. The CDR3 region has the DNA TGTGCCAGCTCCATGGCGGGAGGGCCTAGCGAGCAGTACTTC. Its translation is CASSMAGGPSEQYF.

This chain joins TRBV7-9 and TRBJ2-1, with D perhaps TRBD2 (5 bases). The CDR3 has 17 residues. V was trimmed by 0 bases and J by 5 bases, leaving 17 bases between them. Germline V gene sequence: CDR1 SEHNR, CDR2 FQNEAQ (reference sequence). The chain's CDR3 is CASSLALGLEKNNEQFF. CDR3 nucleotides: TGTGCCAGCAGCTTAGCCCTCGGACTGGAGAAGAACAATGAGCAGTTCTTC.

The genes are TRBV7-2 and TRBJ1-1; perhaps TRBD1 as D (6 bases). V lost 3 bases and J 11 bases, leaving 19 bases between the germline ends. This CDR3 spans 14 amino acids. The germline gives CDR1 SGHTA, CDR2 FQGNSA. Here the CDR3 DNA reads TGTGCCAGCAGCTTCGGCCCCTATCAGGGGTACGCTTTCTTT. This codes for CASSFGPYQGYAFF.